The next 24 T cell receptor beta chains were all read from a single sample in a study of beta chain features in type 1 diabetes. The sequenced template was cDNA made from the entire isolated RNA. Using immunoSEQ multiplex PCR, the repertoire was profiled, and TCRdb retains in-frame clones only, with some absent. This sample has hundreds of thousands of clones, with about a sixth found just once. Sequencing was done on a sample of naive CD4+ T cells from blood. These receptors were collected from a man aged 18 to 30 in good health.

This clone was seen more than once but under ten times. The rearrangement joins TRBV7-3 to TRBJ2-7; 10 bases line up with TRBD1. The CDR3 is 14 amino acids. The V and J ends lost 4 bases and 7 bases, in that order; junction bases with no gene match: 7. Germline CDR1 SGHTA, CDR2 FQGTGA. CDR3 sequence: CASSSGTGAREQYF. Here the CDR3 DNA reads TGTGCCAGCAGCTCCGGGACAGGGGCTAGGGAGCAGTACTTC. The entire variable domain, with the rest obtained from reference TRBV7-3 and TRBJ2-7, is as follows: GAGVSQTPSNKVTEKGKYVELRCDPISGHTALYWYRQSLGQGPEFLIYFQGTGAADDSGLPNDRFFAVRPEGSVSTLKIQRTERGDSAVYLCASSSGTGAREQYFGPGTRLTVT.

Notes on this clone: This specimen includes other DNA sequences encoding the same CDR3. This chain links TRBV5-1 with TRBJ1-5; D ambiguous. V gave up 0 bases and J gave up 2 bases, with 6 bases separating them. CDR1 is SGHRS, CDR2 YFSETQ, per germline. CDR3 length equals 14 residues. CDR3 protein: CASSLGGGNQPQHF. For the CDR3, the DNA is TGCGCCAGCAGCTTGGGTGGGGGCAATCAGCCCCAGCATTTT. Looking up the rest from reference TRBV5-1 and TRBJ1-5 gives the full variable domain: KAGVTQTPRYLIKTRGQQVTLSCSPISGHRSVSWYQQTPGQGLQFLFEYFSETQRNKGNFPGRFSGRQFSNSRSEMNVSTLELGDSALYLCASSLGGGNQPQHFGDGTRLSIL.

The J gene is TRBJ1-2, the V gene TRBV23-1, with TRBD1 matching over 8 bases. TRBV23-1 is marked as an open reading frame, function uncertain. CDR3 length: 18 amino acids. Trimming at V came to 6 bases and at J to 3 bases, leaving 18 bases not matched to a gene. CDR3 DNA sequence: TGCGCCAGCAGATCTGCTGCGGAGAGCAGGGGGCATCACTATGGCTACACCTTC. This translates into CASRSAAESRGHHYGYTF.

The genes are TRBV6-1 and TRBJ1-1; D call uncertain. CDR1 is MNHNS, CDR2 SASEGT, per germline. The CDR3 extends over 10 amino acids. Trimming stripped 0 bases from V and 9 bases from J, with 2 bases between. DNA of the CDR3: TGTGCCAGCAGTGAAGCCAAAGCTTTCTTT. Its protein product is CASSEAKAFF.

The chain uses TRBV28 and TRBJ2-7, with D tentatively TRBD2 (6 bases). The CDR3 has 15 amino acids. Between the trimmed V and J ends, which lost 4 bases and 5 bases, there was a span of 18 bases. Germline CDR1 reads MDHEN; CDR2 reads SYDVKM. CDR3 sequence: CASSSPLPGRNEQYF. The DNA for the CDR3 is TGTGCCAGCAGTTCCCCACTGCCAGGGAGGAACGAGCAGTACTTC.

This clone was detected a few times. This sequence joins TRBV28 and TRBJ2-1, with 14 bases identical to TRBD2. V was clipped by 8 bases and J by 10 bases; unmatched bases: 7. The CDR3 totals 14 residues. The germline gives CDR1 MDHEN, CDR2 SYDVKM. The CDR3 DNA follows: TGTGCCAGCGGAAGACTAGCGGGAGGGGGGGAGCAGTTCTTC. Translation: CASGRLAGGGEQFF.

This chain connects TRBV11-3 to TRBJ2-3, with unresolved D. Per the germline V gene, CDR1 is SGHNT and CDR2 is YENEEA. Trimming left V 5 bases short and J 1 base short, with 16 bases between. The CDR3 has 16 amino acids. The CDR3: CASSLDGREGTDTQYF. CDR3 bases: TGTGCCAGCAGCCTCGACGGACGTGAAGGCACAGATACGCAGTATTTT. Full variable domain (rest looked up from reference TRBV11-3 and TRBJ2-3): EAGVVQSPRYKIIEKKQPVAFWCNPISGHNTLYWYLQNLGQGPELLIRYENEEAVDDSQLPKDRFSAERLKGVDSTLKIQPAELGDSAVYLCASSLDGREGTDTQYFGPGTRLTVL.

In its sample, this clone was seen a few times. The V and J genes are TRBV7-2 and TRBJ2-2; 8 bases map to TRBD1. J gave up 4 bases and V 4 bases, and 8 bases lay outside the gene matches. The germline CDR1 and CDR2 sequences are SGHTA and FQGNSA. This CDR3 spans 16 amino acids. The CDR3 sequence is CASSSQDRVGTGELFF. The CDR3 DNA reads as TGTGCCAGCAGCTCTCAGGACAGGGTCGGCACCGGGGAGCTGTTTTTT.

This clone was counted only a few times. The chain is built from TRBV19 and TRBJ1-4; D ambiguous. The CDR3 totals 16 residues. Between the trimmed V and J ends, which lost 10 bases and 0 bases, there was a span of 18 bases. In germline, CDR1 is LNHDA, CDR2 SQIVND (reference sequence). DNA for the CDR3: TGTGCCACCCGCCCGAGGCGGCCCACAACTAATGAAAAACTGTTTTTT. This sequence encodes CATRPRRPTTNEKLFF.

This clone was counted a few times. This chain joins TRBV7-8 and TRBJ2-2; a weak D match, TRBD1 (6 bases). Germline V gene lookup returns CDR1 SGHVS and CDR2 FQNEAQ. The CDR3 runs to 17 residues. V was shortened by 0 bases and J by 0 bases, with 11 bases between the two germline ends. DNA of the CDR3: TGTGCCAGCAGCTTAGCGTGGGACAAGACGAACACCGGGGAGCTGTTTTTT. This translates into CASSLAWDKTNTGELFF.

This clone occurred a few times. The chain recombines TRBV2 with TRBJ2-7, with D perhaps TRBD1 or TRBD2 (5 bases each). This CDR3 is 13 amino acids long. The V and J ends lost 5 bases and 5 bases respectively, with 13 bases between them. The germline CDR1 and CDR2 sequences are SNHLY and FYNNEI. CDR3 DNA sequence: TGTGCCAGCAGTTTTACCCGGGGCGACGAGCAGTACTTC. Residues: CASSFTRGDEQYF.

The rearrangement links TRBV18 to TRBJ2-2; D is unclear. This CDR3 region has 15 residues. Germline loops: CDR1 KGHSH, CDR2 LQKENI. V was pared by 3 bases and J by 2 bases, with 10 bases between. Here the CDR3 DNA reads TGTGCCAGCTCACCGGGCAGTGGAAACACCGGGGAGCTGTTTTTT. As protein: CASSPGSGNTGELFF. The full variable domain, completed using reference TRBV18 and TRBJ2-2, is NAGVMQNPRHLVRRRGQEARLRCSPMKGHSHVYWYRQLPEEGLKFMVYLQKENIIDESGMPKERFSAEFPKEGPSILRIQQVVRGDSAAYFCASSPGSGNTGELFFGEGSRLTVL.

In this sample, this clone turned up a few times. The rearrangement links TRBV28 to TRBJ1-1; no definite D call. Germline values: CDR1 MDHEN, CDR2 SYDVKM. V was shortened by 9 bases and J by 4 bases, with 21 bases between the two germline ends. CDR3 length: 15 residues. The CDR3 reads CASRGSDGLSTEAFF. The CDR3 DNA is TGTGCCAGTAGAGGTAGTGATGGTTTAAGCACTGAAGCTTTCTTT.

This clone was seen only a few times. The chain employs TRBV14 and TRBJ2-1, with D hard to call. V shed 4 bases and J shed 9 bases, with 16 bases lying between them. Germline V gene data show CDR1 as SGHDN and CDR2 as FVKESK. The CDR3 contains 14 residues. CDR3 sequence reads: CASSPSHGWGEQFF. CDR3 in DNA: TGTGCCAGCAGCCCTTCCCACGGGTGGGGTGAGCAGTTCTTC. Based on the CDR3 plus reference TRBV14 and TRBJ2-1, the full variable domain is EAGVTQFPSHSVIEKGQTVTLRCDPISGHDNLYWYRRVMGKEIKFLLHFVKESKQDESGMPNNRFLAERTGGTYSTLKVQPAELEDSGVYFCASSPSHGWGEQFFGPGTRLTVL.

The rearrangement joins TRBV15 to TRBJ1-6; D is unresolved. CDR1 is LNHNV, CDR2 YYDKDF, per germline (reference sequence). Trimming cost V 0 bases and J 0 bases, with 9 bases left between them. This CDR3 region has 17 residues. In nucleotides, the CDR3 is TGTGCCACCAGCAGAGATCAGACCAGCTCCTATAATTCACCCCTCCACTTT. Translating it yields CATSRDQTSSYNSPLHF.

This clone was recorded once. The rearrangement joins TRBV7-2 to TRBJ1-1; D unresolved. CDR1 is SGHTA and CDR2 is FQGNSA in the germline V gene. The CDR3 totals 15 residues. V lost 0 bases and J lost 11, with 19 bases in between. CDR3 bases: TGTGCCAGCAGCTTAGCGAGAGAGAGTTCTGCGGGGGCTTTCTTT. It is translated as CASSLARESSAGAFF. Filled out from reference TRBV7-2 and TRBJ1-1, the complete variable domain reads GAGVSQSPSNKVTEKGKDVELRCDPISGHTALYWYRQSLGQGLEFLIYFQGNSAPDKSGLPSDRFSAERTGGSVSTLTIQRTQQEDSAVYLCASSLARESSAGAFFGQGTRLTVV.

The genes are TRBV7-2 and TRBJ2-7; the D is unclear. The CDR3 contains 12 residues. The germline V gene has CDR1 SGHTA and CDR2 FQGNSA. Trimming pared 3 bases from V and 0 bases from J, leaving 3 bases between. This CDR3 is CASSFGSYEQYF. The CDR3 nucleotides are TGTGCCAGCAGCTTCGGCTCCTACGAGCAGTACTTC.

The chain couples TRBV25-1 to TRBJ2-3, with 13 bases identical to TRBD2. CDR3 length equals 17 residues. With 2 bases clipped from V and 2 bases from J, the junction kept 4 bases outside the gene matches. Germline values: CDR1 MGHDK, CDR2 SYGVNS. The CDR3 loop is CASSEHTSGRATDTQYF. Written as DNA, the CDR3 is TGTGCCAGCAGTGAACATACTAGCGGGAGGGCCACAGATACGCAGTATTTT.

This clone was seen a few times. The chain links TRBV7-9 to TRBJ1-2; 11 nucleotides align to TRBD1. There are 16 residues in the CDR3. J was trimmed by 8 bases and V by 3 bases; bases with no gene match: 11. Germline V gives CDR1 SEHNR, CDR2 FQNEAQ (reference sequence). In DNA, the CDR3 is TGTGCCAGCAGCTTCCTGACCGGACAGGGGGCTAACGGCTACACCTTC. Residues: CASSFLTGQGANGYTF.

The table lists this clone with a few counts. The chain couples TRBV18 to TRBJ2-1; D call uncertain. Per the germline V gene, CDR1 is KGHSH and CDR2 is LQKENI. The CDR3 totals 11 residues. V shed 6 bases and J shed 5 bases, with 5 bases lying between them. In DNA, the CDR3 is TGTGCCAGCTCGCAAAACAATGAGCAGTTCTTC. It encodes CASSQNNEQFF.

This clone was seen a few times. This chain joins TRBV5-5 and TRBJ2-5; maybe TRBD2 (6 bases). Between the trimmed V and J ends, which lost 7 bases and 4 bases, there was a span of 11 bases. CDR1 and CDR2 from the germline V gene are SGHKS and YYEKEE (reference sequence). The CDR3 consists of 12 residues. The CDR3: CASYAGRETQYF. In DNA form, the CDR3 reads TGTGCCAGCTACGCGGGGCGAGAGACCCAGTACTTC.

CDR3 sequence (DNA): TGTGCCAGCAGTTTGGGACGGAACTATGGCTACACCTTC. It codes for CASSLGRNYGYTF. This chain links TRBV2 with TRBJ1-2; weak D call: TRBD1 (5 bases). Trimming pared 5 bases from V and 2 bases from J, leaving 9 bases between. The germline CDR1 and CDR2 sequences are SNHLY and FYNNEI. The CDR3 extends over 13 amino acids. Based on the CDR3 plus reference TRBV2 and TRBJ1-2, the full variable domain is EPEVTQTPSHQVTQMGQEVILRCVPISNHLYFYWYRQILGQKVEFLVSFYNNEISEKSEIFDDQFSVERPDGSNFTLKIRSTKLEDSAMYFCASSLGRNYGYTFGSGTRLTVV.

This chain uses TRBV5-1 with TRBJ2-3; D gene uncertain. Germline-derived CDR1 and CDR2 are SGHRS and YFSETQ. The CDR3 has 17 amino acids. With 1 base removed from V and 0 bases from J, the gap between germline ends came to 15 bases. CDR3 loop: CASSLFTTRASTDTQYF. As DNA, the CDR3 is TGCGCCAGCAGCTTGTTCACGACCCGTGCTAGCACAGATACGCAGTATTTT.

This clone was observed a few times. The chain joins TRBV10-3 to TRBJ1-2, with D maybe TRBD1 (5 bases). This CDR3 region has 14 residues. Trimming cost V 5 bases and J 2 bases, with 12 bases left between them. Germline CDR1 reads ENHRY; CDR2 reads SYGVKD. The CDR3 spells CAISRQPLNYGYTF. The CDR3 DNA sequence: TGTGCCATCAGTAGACAGCCCTTAAACTATGGCTACACCTTC.